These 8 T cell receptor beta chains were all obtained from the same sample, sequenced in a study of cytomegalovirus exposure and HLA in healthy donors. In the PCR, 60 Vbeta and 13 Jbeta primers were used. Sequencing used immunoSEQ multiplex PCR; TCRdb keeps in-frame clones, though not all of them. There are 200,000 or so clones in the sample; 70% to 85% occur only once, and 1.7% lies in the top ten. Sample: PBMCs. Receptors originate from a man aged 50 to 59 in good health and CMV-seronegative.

As DNA, the CDR3 is TGTGCCACGCTAGCGGAGCCATCCTACAATGAGCAGTTCTTC. Amino acids: CATLAEPSYNEQFF. The genes are TRBV25-1 and TRBJ2-1; 7 nucleotides match TRBD2. V dropped 10 bases and J dropped 1; count of bases not matched to a gene: 7. CDR3 size: 14 residues. Per germline, CDR1 MGHDK and CDR2 SYGVNS.

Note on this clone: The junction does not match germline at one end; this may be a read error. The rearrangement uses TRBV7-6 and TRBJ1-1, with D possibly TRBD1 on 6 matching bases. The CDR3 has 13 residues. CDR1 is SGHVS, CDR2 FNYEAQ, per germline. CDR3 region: CANSRGGVTEAFF. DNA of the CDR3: TGTGCCAACAGCAGGGGTGGGGTCACTGAAGCTTTCTTT.

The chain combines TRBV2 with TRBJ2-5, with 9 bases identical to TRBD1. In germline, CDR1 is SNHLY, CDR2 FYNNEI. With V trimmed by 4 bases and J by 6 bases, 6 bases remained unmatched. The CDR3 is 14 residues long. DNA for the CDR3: TGTGCCAGCAGTGTGAGGACAGGGGTTCAGACCCAGTACTTC. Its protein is CASSVRTGVQTQYF.

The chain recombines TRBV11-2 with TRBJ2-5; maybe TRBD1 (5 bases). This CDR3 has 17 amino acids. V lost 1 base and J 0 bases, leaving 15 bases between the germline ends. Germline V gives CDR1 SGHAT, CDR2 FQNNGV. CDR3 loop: CASSLVGQGHYQETQYF. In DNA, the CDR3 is TGTGCCAGCAGCTTAGTTGGCCAGGGCCATTACCAAGAGACCCAGTACTTC. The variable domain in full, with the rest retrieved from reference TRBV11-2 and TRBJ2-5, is EAGVAQSPRYKIIEKRQSVAFWCNPISGHATLYWYQQILGQGPKLLIQFQNNGVVDDSQLPKDRFSAERLKGVDSTLKIQPAKLEDSAVYLCASSLVGQGHYQETQYFGPGTRLLVL.

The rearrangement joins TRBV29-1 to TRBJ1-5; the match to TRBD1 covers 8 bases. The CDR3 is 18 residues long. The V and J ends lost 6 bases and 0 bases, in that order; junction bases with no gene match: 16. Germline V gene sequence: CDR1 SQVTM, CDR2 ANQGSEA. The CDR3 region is CSVGIQGATSYSNQPQHF. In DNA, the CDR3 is TGCAGCGTAGGTATTCAGGGGGCTACCTCTTATAGCAATCAGCCCCAGCATTTT.

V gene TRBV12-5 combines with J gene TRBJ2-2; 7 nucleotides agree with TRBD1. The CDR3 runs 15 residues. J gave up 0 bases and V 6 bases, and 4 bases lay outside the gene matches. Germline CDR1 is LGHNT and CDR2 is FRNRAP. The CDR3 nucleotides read TGTGCTAGTGGGGAACAGGGGCCGAACACCGGGGAGCTGTTTTTT. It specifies CASGEQGPNTGELFF.

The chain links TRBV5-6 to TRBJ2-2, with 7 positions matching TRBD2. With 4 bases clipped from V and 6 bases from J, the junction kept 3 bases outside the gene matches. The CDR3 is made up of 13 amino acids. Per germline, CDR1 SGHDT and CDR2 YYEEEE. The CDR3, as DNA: TGTGCCAGCAGCGCGGGACTACCCGGGGAGCTGTTTTTT. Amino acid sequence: CASSAGLPGELFF. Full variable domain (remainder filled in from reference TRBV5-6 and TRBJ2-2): DAGVTQSPTHLIKTRGQQVTLRCSPKSGHDTVSWYQQALGQGPQFIFQYYEEEERQRGNFPDRFSGHQFPNYSSELNVNALLLGDSALYLCASSAGLPGELFFGEGSRLTVL.

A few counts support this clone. The CDR3 spells CASSPRDTAYNEQFF. In DNA, the CDR3 is TGTGCCAGCAGCCCCCGGGACACAGCCTACAATGAGCAGTTCTTC. V usage is TRBV7-9 and J usage is TRBJ2-1; TRBD1 might be the D (6 bases). In germline, CDR1 is SEHNR, CDR2 FQNEAQ (reference sequence). This CDR3 has 15 amino acids. V was shortened by 5 bases and J by 2 bases, with 13 bases between the two germline ends.